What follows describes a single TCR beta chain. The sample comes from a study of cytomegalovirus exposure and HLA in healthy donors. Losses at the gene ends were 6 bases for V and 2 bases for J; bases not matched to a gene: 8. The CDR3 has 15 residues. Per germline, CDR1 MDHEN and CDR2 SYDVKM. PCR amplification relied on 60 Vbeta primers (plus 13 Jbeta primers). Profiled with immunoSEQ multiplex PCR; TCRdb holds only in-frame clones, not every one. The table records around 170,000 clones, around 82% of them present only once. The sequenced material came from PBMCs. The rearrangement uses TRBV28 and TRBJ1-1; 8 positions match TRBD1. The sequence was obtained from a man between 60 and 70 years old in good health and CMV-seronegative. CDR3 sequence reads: CASSRTTGGNTEAFF. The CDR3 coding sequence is TGTGCCAGCAGCCGAACCACAGGGGGAAACACTGAAGCTTTCTTT.